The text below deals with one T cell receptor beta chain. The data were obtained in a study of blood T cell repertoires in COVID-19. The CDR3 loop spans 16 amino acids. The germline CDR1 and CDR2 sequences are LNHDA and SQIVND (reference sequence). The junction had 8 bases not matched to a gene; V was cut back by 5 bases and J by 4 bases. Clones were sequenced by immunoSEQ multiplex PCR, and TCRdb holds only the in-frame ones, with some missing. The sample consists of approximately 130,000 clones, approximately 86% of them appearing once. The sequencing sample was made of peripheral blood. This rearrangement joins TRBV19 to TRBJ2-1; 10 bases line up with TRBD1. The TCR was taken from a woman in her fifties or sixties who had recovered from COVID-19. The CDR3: CASSSTGGRRYNEQFF. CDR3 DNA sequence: TGTGCCAGTAGTTCGACAGGGGGCAGGCGGTACAATGAGCAGTTCTTC.